The present T cell receptor beta chain was sequenced within a study of human T cells and chemical hapten exposure. Looking at the study overall: Skin on the upper inner arm, roughly 2 cm by roughly 2 cm in size, was sensitized with 2% DPC.

Time point specified: patch test 2, 6 weeks after DPC sensitization. Stated treatment: therapeutic diphenylcyclopropenone sensitization with weekly scalp DPC. Original handling: TCRs per sample had a median of around 98,000 and ranged from about 23,224 to 750,000. TCRdb analysed the RACE reads with MiXCR anew, one entry per CDR3 protein. TCRdb, not the authors, supplied the V and J calls. Seen here are about 100,000 distinct CDR3 sequences, 9.5% to 12% observed once, and the top ten hold 2.5% to 4%. This material consisted of whole blood, taken in connection with sensitization to the hapten diphenylcyclopropenone (DPC). The TCR was taken from a woman in her thirties or forties with alopecia areata. Some clones in this sample may be carry-over from other donors' samples.

The CDR3 bases are TGTGCCAGCAGCGGAACCGGGACAGAGACAGATACGCAGTATTTT. Residues: CASSGTGTETDTQYF. The gene calls are TRBV9 and TRBJ2-3; TRBD1 matches 7 bases. The ends lost 3 bases at V and 3 bases at J; junction bases unmatched: 7. Germline-derived CDR1 and CDR2 are SGDLS and YYNGEE. This CDR3 is built from 15 residues. Variable domain in full (rest from reference TRBV9 and TRBJ2-3): DSGVTQTPKHLITATGQRVTLRCSPRSGDLSVYWYQQSLDQGLQFLIQYYNGEERAKGNILERFSAQQFPDLHSELNLSSLELGDSALYFCASSGTGTETDTQYFGPGTRLTVL.